This entry describes one T cell receptor beta chain. Antigen specificity is unknown. This CDR3 is 17 amino acids long. Germline V gene data show CDR1 as SGHTS and CDR2 as YDEGEE. Trimming removed 1 base from V and 0 bases from J; junction bases left unmatched: 4. Primers: 60 Vbeta forward and 13 Jbeta reverse. Sequenced by immunoSEQ multiplex PCR; TCRdb stores in-frame clones only, minus some. The profile shows some 180,000 clones, 75% of them singletons. This sample was taken from a study of cytomegalovirus exposure and HLA in healthy donors. General study findings and limits: Later work found that TCR association rates differed between HLA loci; DRB1 had the most and HLA-C the fewest. Three chains linked to CMV were shown in vitro to be specific for CMV antigens.

This chain joins TRBV5-8 and TRBJ1-6; 7 nucleotides align to TRBD1. This receptor was taken from a male donor in good health and CMV-seronegative. Sequencing was performed on PBMCs. The CDR3 DNA reads TGTGCCAGCAGCTTGAGGAGGGACAGCTCCTATAATTCACCCCTCCACTTT. Translating gives CASSLRRDSSYNSPLHF.